This passage covers 11 T cell receptor beta chains from one sample sequenced in a study of cytomegalovirus exposure and HLA in healthy donors. The study ran its PCR with 60 Vbeta and 13 Jbeta primers. Only in-frame clones appear in the TCRdb table, and some are missing; sequencing was by immunoSEQ multiplex PCR. The table lists 200,000 to 250,000 clones, about four fifths of them singletons. Sequences were obtained from PBMCs. These receptors all stem from a woman in her thirties or forties in good health and CMV-seropositive.

A few counts support this clone. The chain joins TRBV7-9 to TRBJ1-1; D is unresolved. The ends were cut back, 5 bases at V and 4 bases at J, with 8 bases in the middle. This CDR3 region has 12 residues. Germline lookup yields CDR1 SEHNR and CDR2 FQNEAQ (reference sequence). In DNA, the CDR3 is TGTGCCAGCAGCGTAGTGAGCACTGAAGCTTTCTTT. Its translation is CASSVVSTEAFF.

This clone was seen more than once but under ten times. This rearrangement joins TRBV6-5 to TRBJ2-3; 9 nucleotides align to TRBD1. This CDR3 contains 15 residues. J was trimmed by 5 bases and V by 6 bases; bases with no gene match: 9. The germline CDR1 and CDR2 sequences are MNHEY and SVGAGI. This CDR3 reads CASRPLTGGKDTQYF. As DNA, the CDR3 is TGTGCCAGCAGACCCCTGACAGGGGGTAAAGATACGCAGTATTTT.

This clone turned up a few times. The chain uses TRBV7-2 and TRBJ2-4; D perhaps matches TRBD1 (5 bases). CDR3 length equals 16 residues. CDR1 SGHTA and CDR2 FQGNSA come from the germline V gene. Trimming removed 3 bases at V and 0 bases at J, with 12 bases between. This CDR3 is CASSLSRALAKNIQYF. In nucleotides, the CDR3 is TGTGCCAGCAGCTTGTCCAGGGCCCTAGCCAAAAACATTCAGTACTTC.

This chain connects TRBV5-4 to TRBJ2-7; 10 bases match TRBD1. The CDR3 totals 15 residues. The V segment lost 5 bases and the J segment 2 bases; nucleotides outside the gene matches: 7. Germline CDR1 and CDR2: SGHNT and YYREEE (reference sequence). The DNA for the CDR3 is TGTGCCAGCAGGTTGACAGGGGGCAGAGCCTACGAGCAGTACTTC. It encodes CASRLTGGRAYEQYF.

J is TRBJ1-5 and V is TRBV19; D possibly corresponds to TRBD1 (5 bases). From germline, CDR1 is LNHDA and CDR2 SQIVND (reference sequence). CDR3 length: 14 residues. Trimming took off 8 bases at V and 6 bases at J, with 17 bases between the two ends. CDR3 bases: TGTGCCAGTGCGGGGGGGAACGAGGGTCAGCCCCAGCATTTT. This codes for CASAGGNEGQPQHF.

The chain recombines TRBV10-3 with TRBJ2-1; 7 bases line up with TRBD1. This CDR3 has 13 amino acids. V dropped 8 bases and J dropped 7; count of bases not matched to a gene: 8. In germline, CDR1 is ENHRY, CDR2 SYGVKD. The CDR3: CAISQGEYNEQFF. CDR3 nucleotides: TGTGCCATCTCCCAGGGGGAGTATAATGAGCAGTTCTTC.

The V call is TRBV7-9, the J call TRBJ2-1; D gene unclear. Trimming shortened V by 2 bases and J by 9 bases, and 14 bases separated the two germline ends. Germline V gene lookup returns CDR1 SEHNR and CDR2 FQNEAQ (reference sequence). This CDR3 comprises 14 residues. The DNA for the CDR3 is TGTGCCAGCAGCTTACAAAGAGCGTCGGGTGAGCAGTTCTTC. It specifies CASSLQRASGEQFF.

The chain employs TRBV19 and TRBJ2-1; weak D call: TRBD2 (6 bases). The germline V and J ends were trimmed by 1 base and 9 bases, with 10 bases remaining between them. This CDR3 is 13 amino acids long. CDR1 and CDR2 (germline): LNHDA, SQIVND (reference sequence). The CDR3 sequence: CASSIGGGSEQFF. The CDR3 coding sequence is TGTGCCAGTAGTATAGGAGGAGGGAGTGAGCAGTTCTTC.

The gene calls are TRBV27 and TRBJ2-7, with 7 positions matching TRBD1. With V trimmed by 6 bases and J by 0 bases, 8 bases remained unmatched. Germline V CDR1 and CDR2: MNHEY, SMNVEV (reference sequence). CDR3 size: 15 residues. The CDR3: CASSLDRVASYEQYF. The CDR3 DNA reads as TGTGCCAGCAGCTTAGACAGGGTCGCCTCCTACGAGCAGTACTTC.

The rearrangement joins TRBV6-1 to TRBJ1-1, with TRBD1 identical over 8 bases. The V and J ends lost 2 bases and 4 bases, in that order; junction bases with no gene match: 6. The CDR3 has 15 amino acids. CDR1 and CDR2 from the germline V gene are MNHNS and SASEGT. The CDR3 spells CASSEPPDRVTEAFF. In nucleotides, the CDR3 is TGTGCCAGCAGTGAACCCCCGGACAGGGTCACTGAAGCTTTCTTT.

The V call is TRBV9, the J call TRBJ1-2, with a weak D call TRBD1 (5 bases). Trimming took off 0 bases at V and 1 base at J, with 10 bases between the two ends. CDR1 SGDLS and CDR2 YYNGEE come from the germline V gene. The CDR3 is 15 amino acids. CDR3 in DNA: TGTGCCAGCAGCGTAGCCAGGGAGGGTAACTATGGCTACACCTTC. Translated, it gives CASSVAREGNYGYTF.